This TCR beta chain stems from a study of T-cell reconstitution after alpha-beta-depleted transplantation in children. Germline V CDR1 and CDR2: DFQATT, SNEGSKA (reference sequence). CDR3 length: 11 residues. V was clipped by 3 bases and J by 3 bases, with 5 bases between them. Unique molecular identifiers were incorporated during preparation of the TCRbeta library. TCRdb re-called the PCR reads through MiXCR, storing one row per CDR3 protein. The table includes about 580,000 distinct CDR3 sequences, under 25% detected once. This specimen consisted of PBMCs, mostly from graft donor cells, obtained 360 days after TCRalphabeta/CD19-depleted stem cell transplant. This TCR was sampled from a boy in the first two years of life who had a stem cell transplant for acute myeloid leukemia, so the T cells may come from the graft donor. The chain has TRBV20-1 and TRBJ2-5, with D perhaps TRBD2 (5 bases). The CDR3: CSARTKETQYF. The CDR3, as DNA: TGCAGTGCTAGGACTAAAGAGACCCAGTACTTC.